These T cell receptor beta chains were read from a single sample in a study of T cell responses to AZD1222 COVID-19 vaccine. Data came from immunoSEQ multiplex PCR; TCRdb stores just in-frame clones and leaves some out. The table has 54,000 or so clones, 70% to 90% seen once. The material was peripheral blood, obtained on day 0 of AZD1222 vaccination. Receptor source: an adult in good health. CDR3s include the opening cysteine and the closing phenylalanine or tryptophan. Each record gives: clone size, D gene, J gene, V gene, CDR3 protein, CDR3 DNA. D genes are given only for firm matches. The listing skips clone size in some rows; elsewhere it reads once, few, many or a size class.

>.|.|TRBJ2-7|TRBV19
CASSITGRYEQYF
TGTGCCAGTAGTATAACAGGGAGATACGAGCAGTACTTC
>.|.|TRBJ1-3|TRBV5-5
CASSLELLALNTIYF
TGTGCCAGCAGTCTTGAATTACTGGCATTGAACACCATATATTTT
>.|.|TRBJ2-7|TRBV7-2
CASSWGSGVPYEQYF
TGTGCCAGCAGCTGGGGATCAGGGGTCCCCTACGAGCAGTACTTC
>.|.|TRBJ1-5|TRBV7-9
CASYGSTGHSQHF
TGTGCCAGCTATGGGAGTACAGGTCACTCCCAGCATTTT
>.|.|TRBJ1-2|TRBV6-5
CASSPTDRDGYTF
TGTGCCAGCAGCCCAACTGACAGAGATGGCTACACCTTC
>.|TRBD2|TRBJ2-1|TRBV7-7
CASSLRTSGGPIPSYNEQFF
TGTGCCAGCAGCCTAAGAACTAGCGGGGGCCCTATCCCCTCCTACAATGAGCAGTTCTTC
>.|.|TRBJ1-1|TRBV18
CASSPSGRGRDTEAFF
TGTGCCAGCTCACCATCGGGGAGGGGGAGGGACACTGAAGCTTTCTTT
>once|TRBD1|TRBJ2-5|TRBV7-8
CASSLVWYRGRVETQYF
TGTGCCAGCAGCTTAGTTTGGTACAGGGGGCGAGTAGAGACCCAGTACTTC
>.|.|TRBJ2-5|TRBV10-3
CAISEGVGQSGETQYF
TGTGCCATCAGTGAAGGGGTTGGGCAGTCAGGGGAGACCCAGTACTTC
>.|TRBD2|TRBJ2-3|TRBV3-1/TRBV3-2
CASSQDWGGTNTQYF
TGTGCCAGCAGCCAGGATTGGGGGGGGACGAATACGCAGTATTTT
>.|TRBD1|TRBJ1-4|TRBV7-2
CASSTRQGADEKLFF
TGTGCCAGCAGCACCCGACAGGGGGCGGATGAAAAACTGTTTTTT
>.|.|TRBJ2-7|TRBV28
CASSLMEGRGGTYEQYF
TGTGCCAGCAGCCTTATGGAGGGCAGGGGGGGGACCTACGAGCAGTACTTC
>.|.|TRBJ2-1|TRBV11-2
CASSPSLGAGSYNEQFF
TGTGCCAGCAGCCCCTCTCTCGGGGCCGGCTCCTACAATGAGCAGTTCTTC
>once|TRBD1|TRBJ1-5|TRBV27
CASSLSPGGGNQPQHF
TGTGCCAGCAGTTTATCCCCAGGGGGTGGCAATCAGCCCCAGCATTTT
>.|.|TRBJ1-6|TRBV27
CASSLVGGNSPLHF
TGTGCCAGCAGTTTGGTCGGCGGCAATTCACCCCTCCACTTT